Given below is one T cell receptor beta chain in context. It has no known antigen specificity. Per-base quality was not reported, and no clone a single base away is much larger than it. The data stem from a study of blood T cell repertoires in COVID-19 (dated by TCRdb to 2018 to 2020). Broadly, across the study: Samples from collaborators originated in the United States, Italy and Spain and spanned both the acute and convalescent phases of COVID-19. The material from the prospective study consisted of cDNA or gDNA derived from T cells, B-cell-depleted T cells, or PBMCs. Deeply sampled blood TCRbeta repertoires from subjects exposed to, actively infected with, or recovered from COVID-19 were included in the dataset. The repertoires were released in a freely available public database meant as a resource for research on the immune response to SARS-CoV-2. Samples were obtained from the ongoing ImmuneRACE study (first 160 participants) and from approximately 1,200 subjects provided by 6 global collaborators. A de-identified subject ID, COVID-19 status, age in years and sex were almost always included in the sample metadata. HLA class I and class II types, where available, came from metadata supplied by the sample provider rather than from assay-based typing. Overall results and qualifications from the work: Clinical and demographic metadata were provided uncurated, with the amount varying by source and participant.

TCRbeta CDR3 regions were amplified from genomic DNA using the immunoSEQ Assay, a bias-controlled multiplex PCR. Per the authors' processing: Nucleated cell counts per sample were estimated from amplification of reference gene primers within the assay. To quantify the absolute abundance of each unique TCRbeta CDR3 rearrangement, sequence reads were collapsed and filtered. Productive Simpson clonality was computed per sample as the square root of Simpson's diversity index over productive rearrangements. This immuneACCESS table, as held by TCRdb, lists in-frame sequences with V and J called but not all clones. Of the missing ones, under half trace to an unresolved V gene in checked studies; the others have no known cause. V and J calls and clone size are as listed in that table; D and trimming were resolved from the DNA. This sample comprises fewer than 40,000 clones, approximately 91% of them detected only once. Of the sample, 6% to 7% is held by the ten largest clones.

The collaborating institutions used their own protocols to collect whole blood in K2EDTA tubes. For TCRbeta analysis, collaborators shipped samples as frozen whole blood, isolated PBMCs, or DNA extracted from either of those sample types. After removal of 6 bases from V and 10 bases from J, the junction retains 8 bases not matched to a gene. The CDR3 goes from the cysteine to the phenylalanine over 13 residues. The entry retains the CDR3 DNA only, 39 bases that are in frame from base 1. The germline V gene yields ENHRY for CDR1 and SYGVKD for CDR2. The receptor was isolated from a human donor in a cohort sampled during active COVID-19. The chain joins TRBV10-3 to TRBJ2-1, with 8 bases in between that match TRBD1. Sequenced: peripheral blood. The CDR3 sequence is CAISRGQVVEQFF. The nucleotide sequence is TGTGCCATCAGCCGGGGACAGGTCGTGGAGCAGTTCTTC.